Reported below is one TCR beta chain. The sample is drawn from a study of blood T cell repertoires in COVID-19. At the level of the study: COVID-19 samples collected from the United States, Italy and Spain covered acute and convalescent phases.

Libraries were prepared by immunoSEQ multiplex PCR; TCRdb keeps only in-frame clonotypes and omits some of them. The sample shows 160,000 or so clones, about 90% of them seen only once. Germline assignment: CDR1 PRHDT and CDR2 FYEKMQ (reference sequence). The CDR3 length is 14 residues. Trimming removed 5 bases from V and 1 base from J, with 9 bases in between. The chain carries TRBV13 and TRBJ1-3; D may be TRBD1 (5 bases). The source of this sequence is a human donor with acute COVID-19. The donor label of this sample is uncertain. Sample: PBMCs or T cells enriched from blood (not recorded which). CDR3 bases: TGTGCCAGCAGCCTTAGGGGTTCTGGAAACACCATATATTTT. Its translation is CASSLRGSGNTIYF.